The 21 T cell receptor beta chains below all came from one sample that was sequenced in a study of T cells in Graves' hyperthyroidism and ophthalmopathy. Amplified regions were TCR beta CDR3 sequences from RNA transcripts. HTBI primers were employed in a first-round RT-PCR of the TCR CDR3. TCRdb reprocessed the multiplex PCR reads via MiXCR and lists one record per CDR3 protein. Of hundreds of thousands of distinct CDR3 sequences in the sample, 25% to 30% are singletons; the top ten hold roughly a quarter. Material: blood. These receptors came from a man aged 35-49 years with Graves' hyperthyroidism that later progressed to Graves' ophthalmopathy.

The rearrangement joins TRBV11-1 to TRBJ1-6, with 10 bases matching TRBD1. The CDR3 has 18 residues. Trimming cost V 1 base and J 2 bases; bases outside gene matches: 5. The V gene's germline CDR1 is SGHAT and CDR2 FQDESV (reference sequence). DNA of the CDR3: TGTGCCAGCAGCTTAGGACAGGGGGCGAGCACCTATAATTCACCCCTCCACTTT. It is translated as CASSLGQGASTYNSPLHF.

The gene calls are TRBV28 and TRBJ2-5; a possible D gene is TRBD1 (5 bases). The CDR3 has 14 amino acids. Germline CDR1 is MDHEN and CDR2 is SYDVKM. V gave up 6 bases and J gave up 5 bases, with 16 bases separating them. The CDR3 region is CASRNLRVRETQYF. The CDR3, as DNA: TGTGCCAGCAGAAATCTCAGGGTGAGGGAGACCCAGTACTTC.

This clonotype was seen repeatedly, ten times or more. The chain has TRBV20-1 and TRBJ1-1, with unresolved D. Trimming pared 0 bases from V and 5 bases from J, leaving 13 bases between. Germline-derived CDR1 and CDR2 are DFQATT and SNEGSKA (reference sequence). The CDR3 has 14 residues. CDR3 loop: CSARDLSRGTEAFF. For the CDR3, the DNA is TGCAGTGCTAGAGACCTGTCGCGGGGAACTGAAGCTTTCTTT.

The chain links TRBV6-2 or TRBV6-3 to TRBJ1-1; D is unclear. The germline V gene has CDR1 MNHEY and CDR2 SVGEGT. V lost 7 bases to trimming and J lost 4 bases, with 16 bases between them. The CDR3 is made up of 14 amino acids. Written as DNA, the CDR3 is TGTGCCAGCACCGTAAAAAGCGGTGGCACTGAAGCTTTCTTT. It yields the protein CASTVKSGGTEAFF.

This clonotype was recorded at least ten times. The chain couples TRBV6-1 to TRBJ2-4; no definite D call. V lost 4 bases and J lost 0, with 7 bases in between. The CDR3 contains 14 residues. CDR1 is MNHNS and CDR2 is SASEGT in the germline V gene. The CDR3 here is CASSVTGAKNIQYF. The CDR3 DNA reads TGTGCCAGCAGTGTGACGGGAGCCAAAAACATTCAGTACTTC.

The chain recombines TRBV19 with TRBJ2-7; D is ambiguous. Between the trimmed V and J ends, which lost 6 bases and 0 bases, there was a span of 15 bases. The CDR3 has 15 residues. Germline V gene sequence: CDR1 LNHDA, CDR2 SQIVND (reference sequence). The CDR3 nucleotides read TGTGCCAGTAGCCCTCGGCCGGGTAGCTCCTACGAGCAGTACTTC. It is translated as CASSPRPGSSYEQYF. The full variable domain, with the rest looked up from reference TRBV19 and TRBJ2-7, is DGGITQSPKYLFRKEGQNVTLSCEQNLNHDAMYWYRQDPGQGLRLIYYSQIVNDFQKGDIAEGYSVSREKKESFPLTVTSAQKNPTAFYLCASSPRPGSSYEQYFGPGTRLTVT.

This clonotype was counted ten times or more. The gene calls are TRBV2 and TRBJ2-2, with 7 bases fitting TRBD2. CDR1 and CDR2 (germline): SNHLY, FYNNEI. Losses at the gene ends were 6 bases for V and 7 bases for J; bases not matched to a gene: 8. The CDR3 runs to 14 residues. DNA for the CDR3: TGTGCCAGCAGAGGAGGGAGGGCCGGCGGGGAGCTGTTTTTT. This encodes CASRGGRAGGELFF. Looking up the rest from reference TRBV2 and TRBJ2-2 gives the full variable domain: EPEVTQTPSHQVTQMGQEVILRCVPISNHLYFYWYRQILGQKVEFLVSFYNNEISEKSEIFDDQFSVERPDGSNFTLKIRSTKLEDSAMYFCASRGGRAGGELFFGEGSRLTVL.

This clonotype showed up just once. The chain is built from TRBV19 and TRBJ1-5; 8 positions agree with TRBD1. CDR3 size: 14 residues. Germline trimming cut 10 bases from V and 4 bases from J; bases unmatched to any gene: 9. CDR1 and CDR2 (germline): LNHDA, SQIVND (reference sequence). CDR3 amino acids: CATWTGRGNQPQHF. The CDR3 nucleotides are TGTGCCACGTGGACAGGGAGAGGGAATCAGCCCCAGCATTTT.

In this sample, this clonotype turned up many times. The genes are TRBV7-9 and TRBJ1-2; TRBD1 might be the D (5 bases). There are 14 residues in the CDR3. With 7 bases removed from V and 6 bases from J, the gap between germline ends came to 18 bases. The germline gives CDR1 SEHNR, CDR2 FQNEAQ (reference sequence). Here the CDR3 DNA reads TGTGCCAGCAACGACTTGTGGGGCGCCCATGGCTACACCTTC. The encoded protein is CASNDLWGAHGYTF.

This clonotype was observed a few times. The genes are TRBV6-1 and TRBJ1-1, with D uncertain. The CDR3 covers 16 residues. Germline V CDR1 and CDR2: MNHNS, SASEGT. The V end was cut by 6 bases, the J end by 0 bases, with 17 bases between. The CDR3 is CASSHFRSGMNTEAFF. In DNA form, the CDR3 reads TGTGCCAGCAGCCATTTTAGGTCGGGGATGAACACTGAAGCTTTCTTT.

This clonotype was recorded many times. In DNA form, the CDR3 reads TGTGCCAGCGGGATTTACGAGCAGTACTTC. It yields the protein CASGIYEQYF. The rearrangement joins TRBV28 to TRBJ2-7; no reliable D call. The ends were cut back, 8 bases at V and 4 bases at J, with 6 bases in the middle. CDR1 and CDR2 from the germline V gene are MDHEN and SYDVKM. This CDR3 comprises 10 residues.

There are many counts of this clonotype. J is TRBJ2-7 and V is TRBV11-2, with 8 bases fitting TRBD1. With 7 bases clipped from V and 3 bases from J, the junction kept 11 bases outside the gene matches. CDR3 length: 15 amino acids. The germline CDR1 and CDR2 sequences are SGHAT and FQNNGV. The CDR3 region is CASTPAGQENYEQYF. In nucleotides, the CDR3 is TGTGCCAGCACCCCCGCGGGACAGGAAAACTACGAGCAGTACTTC.

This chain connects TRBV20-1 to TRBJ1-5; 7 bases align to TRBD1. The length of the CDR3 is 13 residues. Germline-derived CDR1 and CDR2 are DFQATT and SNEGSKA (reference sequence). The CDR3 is CSKSNGGTEPQHF. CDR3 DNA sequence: TGCAGCAAAAGCAACGGTGGGACAGAGCCCCAGCATTTT.

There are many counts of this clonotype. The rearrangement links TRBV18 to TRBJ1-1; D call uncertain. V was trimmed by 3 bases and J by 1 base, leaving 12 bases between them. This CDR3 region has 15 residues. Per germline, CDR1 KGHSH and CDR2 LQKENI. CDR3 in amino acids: CASSPEQLKNTEAFF. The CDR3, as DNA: TGTGCCAGCTCACCCGAACAACTTAAGAACACTGAAGCTTTCTTT.

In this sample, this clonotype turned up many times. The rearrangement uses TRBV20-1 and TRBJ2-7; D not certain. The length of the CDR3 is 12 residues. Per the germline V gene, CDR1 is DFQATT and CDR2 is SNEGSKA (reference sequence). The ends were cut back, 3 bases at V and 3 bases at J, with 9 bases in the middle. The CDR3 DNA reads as TGCAGTGCTAGTAAGGTTATCTACGAGCAGTACTTC. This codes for CSASKVIYEQYF.

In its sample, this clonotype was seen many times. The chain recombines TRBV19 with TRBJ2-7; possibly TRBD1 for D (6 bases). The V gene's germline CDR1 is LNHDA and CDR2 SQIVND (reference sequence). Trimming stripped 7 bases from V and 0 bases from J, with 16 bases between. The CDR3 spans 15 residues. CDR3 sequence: CASILRGHRSYEQYF. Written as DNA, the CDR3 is TGTGCCAGTATTCTCCGGGGACACCGCTCCTACGAGCAGTACTTC.

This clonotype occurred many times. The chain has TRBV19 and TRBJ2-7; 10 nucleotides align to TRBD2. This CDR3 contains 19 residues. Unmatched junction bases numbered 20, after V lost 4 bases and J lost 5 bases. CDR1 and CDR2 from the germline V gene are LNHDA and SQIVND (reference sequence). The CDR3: CASSNRHSGLASGENEQYF. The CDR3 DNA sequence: TGTGCCAGTAGTAACCGACACTCGGGACTAGCGTCCGGGGAGAACGAGCAGTACTTC.

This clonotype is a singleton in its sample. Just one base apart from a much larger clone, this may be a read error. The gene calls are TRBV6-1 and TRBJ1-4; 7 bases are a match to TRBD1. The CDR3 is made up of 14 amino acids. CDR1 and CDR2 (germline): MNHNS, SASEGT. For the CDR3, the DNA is TGTGCCAGCAGTCTTCGGAGGGGGCGAGAAAAACTGTCTTTT. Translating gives CASSLRRGREKLSF.

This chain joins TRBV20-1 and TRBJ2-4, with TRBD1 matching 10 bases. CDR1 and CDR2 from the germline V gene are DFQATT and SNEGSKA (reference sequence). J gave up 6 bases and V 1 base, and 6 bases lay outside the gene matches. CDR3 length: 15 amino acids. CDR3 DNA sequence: TGCAGTGCTAGAGGAAATGGACAGGGGGTAAACATTCAGTACTTC. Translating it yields CSARGNGQGVNIQYF.

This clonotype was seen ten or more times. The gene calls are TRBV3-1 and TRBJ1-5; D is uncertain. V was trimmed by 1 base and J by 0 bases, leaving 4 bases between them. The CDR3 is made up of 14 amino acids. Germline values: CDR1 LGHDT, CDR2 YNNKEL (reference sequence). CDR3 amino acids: CASSQGDSNQPQHF. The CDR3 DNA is TGTGCCAGCAGCCAAGGAGATAGCAATCAGCCCCAGCATTTT.

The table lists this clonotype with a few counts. The CDR3 is CASSSGGAEGVYEQYF. CDR3 sequence (DNA): TGTGCCAGCAGTTCGGGGGGCGCGGAGGGGGTTTACGAGCAGTACTTC. The J gene is TRBJ2-7, the V gene TRBV28; D might be TRBD2 (7 bases). The CDR3 length is 16 residues. The germline V gene has CDR1 MDHEN and CDR2 SYDVKM. Trimming pared 4 bases from V and 4 bases from J, leaving 20 bases between.